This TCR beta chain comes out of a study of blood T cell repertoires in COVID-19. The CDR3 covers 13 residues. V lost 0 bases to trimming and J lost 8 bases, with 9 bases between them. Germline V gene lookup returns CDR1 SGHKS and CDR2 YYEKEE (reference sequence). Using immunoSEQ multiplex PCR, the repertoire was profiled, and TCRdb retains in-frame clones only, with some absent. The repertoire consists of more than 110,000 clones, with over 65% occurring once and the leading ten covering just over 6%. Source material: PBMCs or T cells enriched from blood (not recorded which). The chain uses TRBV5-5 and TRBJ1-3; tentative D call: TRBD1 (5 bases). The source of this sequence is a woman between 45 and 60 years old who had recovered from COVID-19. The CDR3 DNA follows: TGTGCCAGCAGCTTGGCAGGAGGGGACACCATATATTTT. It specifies CASSLAGGDTIYF.